The sequence of this T cell receptor (beta chain) was determined in a study of blood T cell repertoires in COVID-19. The wider study: The United States, Italy and Spain were the sources of the acute and convalescent COVID-19 samples.

The ends were cut back, 0 bases at V and 0 bases at J, with 6 bases in the middle. This CDR3 comprises 15 residues. Germline-derived CDR1 and CDR2 are WSHSY and SAAADI. Generated by immunoSEQ multiplex PCR, the TCRdb table keeps only in-frame clones and is missing some. This table has around 170,000 clones, 83% appearing once. This clone occurred a few times. The chain is built from TRBV10-2 and TRBJ1-3, with D hard to call. The sequenced sample consisted of peripheral blood. This receptor was obtained from a human donor in a cohort sampled during active COVID-19. The CDR3 DNA sequence: TGCGCCAGCAGTGAGTCTCGGAGCTCTGGAAACACCATATATTTT. Protein sequence: CASSESRSSGNTIYF.